This T cell receptor beta chain was recovered during a study of cytotoxic CD8 clonotypes in ibrutinib-treated CLL. Background on the study: Across the patients, approximately ten were relapsed/refractory, over 14 treatment-naive and approximately 17 IGHV unmutated.

With V trimmed by 7 bases and J by 10 bases, 9 bases remained unmatched. The CDR3 totals 15 residues. Germline V gene lookup returns CDR1 SNHLY and CDR2 FYNNEI. The protocol was immunoSEQ multiplex PCR, while the TCRdb copy is restricted to in-frame clones and leaves out a portion. The repertoire includes 75,000 to 90,000 clones, around four fifths of them detected once, and more than 35% sits in the top ten. This clone came up once. The sequence was obtained from a human donor with chronic lymphocytic leukemia. The chain joins TRBV2 to TRBJ2-1; 14 bases align to TRBD2. Sequenced here: PBMCs, sampled after 24 months of ibrutinib treatment. CDR3 region: CASIIRGLAGVEQFF. In DNA, the CDR3 is TGTGCCAGCATTATAAGGGGACTAGCGGGAGTCGAGCAGTTCTTC.